The present entry profiles one T cell receptor beta chain with its context. J was trimmed by 3 bases and V by 4 bases; bases with no gene match: 5. The germline gives CDR1 WNHNN, CDR2 SYGVQD (reference sequence). The CDR3 covers 14 residues. The data derive from a study of cytomegalovirus exposure and HLA in healthy donors. Amplification used 60 Vbeta primers and 13 Jbeta primers. The repertoire was sequenced with immunoSEQ multiplex PCR; TCRdb's copy has only in-frame clones and lacks some. The sample totals 100,000 to 150,000 clones. The V and J genes are TRBV10-1 and TRBJ1-1; 7 nucleotides line up with TRBD1. Sequences were obtained from PBMCs. This clonotype was obtained from a man between 18 and 29 years old in good health and CMV-seronegative. The CDR3 reads CASSGRRGHTEAFF. The CDR3 bases are TGCGCCAGCAGTGGAAGAAGGGGGCACACTGAAGCTTTCTTT.